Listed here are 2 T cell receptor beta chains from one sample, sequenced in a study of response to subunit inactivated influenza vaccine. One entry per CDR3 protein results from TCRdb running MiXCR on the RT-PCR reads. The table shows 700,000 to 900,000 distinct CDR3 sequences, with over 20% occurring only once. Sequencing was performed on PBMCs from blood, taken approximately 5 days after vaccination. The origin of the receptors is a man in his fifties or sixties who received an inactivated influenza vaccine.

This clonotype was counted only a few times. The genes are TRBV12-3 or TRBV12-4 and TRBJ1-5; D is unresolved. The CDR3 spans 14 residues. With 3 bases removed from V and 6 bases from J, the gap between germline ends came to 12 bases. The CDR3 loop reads CASSFEGMGQPQHF. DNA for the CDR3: TGTGCCAGCAGTTTTGAGGGCATGGGTCAGCCCCAGCATTTT.

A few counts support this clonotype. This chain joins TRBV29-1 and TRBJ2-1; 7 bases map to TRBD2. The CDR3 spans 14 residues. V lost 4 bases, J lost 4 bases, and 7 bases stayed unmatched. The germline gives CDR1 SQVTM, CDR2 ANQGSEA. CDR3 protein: CSVASSGKYNEQFF. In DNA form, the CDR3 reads TGCAGCGTTGCGTCTAGCGGAAAATACAATGAGCAGTTCTTC.